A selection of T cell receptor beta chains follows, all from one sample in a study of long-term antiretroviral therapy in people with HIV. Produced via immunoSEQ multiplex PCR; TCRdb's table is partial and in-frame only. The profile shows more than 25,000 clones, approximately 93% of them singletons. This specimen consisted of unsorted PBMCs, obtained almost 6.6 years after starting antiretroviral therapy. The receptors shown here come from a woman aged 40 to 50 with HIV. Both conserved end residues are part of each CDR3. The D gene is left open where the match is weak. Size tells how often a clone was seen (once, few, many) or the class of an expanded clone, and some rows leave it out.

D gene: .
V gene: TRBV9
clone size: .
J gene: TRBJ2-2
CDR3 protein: CASSHSGLVGTGELFF
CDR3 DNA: TGTGCCAGCAGCCATTCGGGCCTAGTTGGAACCGGGGAGCTGTTTTTT

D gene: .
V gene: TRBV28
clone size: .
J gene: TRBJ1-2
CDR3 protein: CASSHSSQGGNGYTF
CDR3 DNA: TGTGCCAGCAGTCACTCGTCCCAGGGAGGGAATGGCTACACCTTC

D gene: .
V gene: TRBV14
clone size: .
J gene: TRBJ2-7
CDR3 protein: CASAFGTSYEQYF
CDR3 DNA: TGTGCCAGCGCATTCGGGACAAGTTACGAGCAGTACTTC

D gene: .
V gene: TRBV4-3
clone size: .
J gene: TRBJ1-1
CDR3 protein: CASSQGWGGPNTEAFF
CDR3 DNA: TGCGCCAGCAGCCAAGGTTGGGGGGGACCTAACACTGAAGCTTTCTTT

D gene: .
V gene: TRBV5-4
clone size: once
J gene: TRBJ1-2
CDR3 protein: CASSTPDRLNYGYTF
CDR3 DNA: TGTGCCAGCAGCACCCCAGACAGGCTAAACTATGGCTACACCTTC

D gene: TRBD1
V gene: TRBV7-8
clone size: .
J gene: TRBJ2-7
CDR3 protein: CASSSLSGTGSYEQYF
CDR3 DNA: TGTGCCAGCAGCTCACTATCCGGGACAGGGTCCTACGAGCAGTACTTC

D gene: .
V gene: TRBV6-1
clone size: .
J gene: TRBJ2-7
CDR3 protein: CASSDTYEQYF
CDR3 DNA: TGTGCCAGCAGTGATACCTACGAGCAGTACTTC

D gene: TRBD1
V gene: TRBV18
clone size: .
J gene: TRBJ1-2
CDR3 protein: CASSPPQSRGQNSRGYGYTF
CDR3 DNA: TGTGCCAGCTCACCACCCCAATCACGGGGACAGAACTCCAGAGGCTATGGCTACACCTTC

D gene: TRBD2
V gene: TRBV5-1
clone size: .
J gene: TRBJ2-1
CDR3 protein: CASSLGGLAGGHNEQFF
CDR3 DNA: TGCGCCAGCAGCTTGGGGGGACTAGCGGGGGGCCACAATGAGCAGTTCTTC

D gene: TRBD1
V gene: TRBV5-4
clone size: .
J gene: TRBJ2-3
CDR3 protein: CASSNKGQLTDTQYF
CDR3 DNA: TGTGCCAGCAGCAACAAGGGACAGCTCACAGATACGCAGTATTTT

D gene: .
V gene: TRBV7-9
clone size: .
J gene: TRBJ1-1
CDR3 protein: CASSASAPGITEAFF
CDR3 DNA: TGTGCCAGCAGCGCTAGCGCGCCAGGCATCACTGAAGCTTTCTTT

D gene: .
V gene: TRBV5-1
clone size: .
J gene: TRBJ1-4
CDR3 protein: CASSLGGDDEKLFF
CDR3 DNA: TGCGCCAGCAGCTTGGGGGGGGATGATGAAAAACTGTTTTTT

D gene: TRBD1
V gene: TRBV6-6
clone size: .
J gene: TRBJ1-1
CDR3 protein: CASSGNGQGNTEAFF
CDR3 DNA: TGTGCCAGCAGTGGAAACGGACAGGGGAACACTGAAGCTTTCTTT

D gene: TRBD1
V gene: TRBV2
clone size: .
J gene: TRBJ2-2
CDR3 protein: CASSEAGTGPNTGELFF
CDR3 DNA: TGTGCCAGCAGTGAAGCCGGGACAGGCCCGAACACCGGGGAGCTGTTTTTT

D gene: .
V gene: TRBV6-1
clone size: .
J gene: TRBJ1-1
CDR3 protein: CASSEAMARGTEAFF
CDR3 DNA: TGTGCCAGCAGTGAAGCGATGGCTCGAGGGACTGAAGCTTTCTTT

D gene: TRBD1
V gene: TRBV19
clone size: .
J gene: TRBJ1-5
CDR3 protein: CASDRGAYSNQPQHF
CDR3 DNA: TGTGCCAGTGACAGGGGCGCTTATAGCAATCAGCCCCAGCATTTT

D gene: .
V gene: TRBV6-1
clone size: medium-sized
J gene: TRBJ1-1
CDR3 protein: CASKTWANTEAFF
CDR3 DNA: TGTGCCAGCAAGACTTGGGCGAACACTGAAGCTTTCTTT

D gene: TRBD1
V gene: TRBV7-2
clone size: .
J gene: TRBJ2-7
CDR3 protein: CASSWDRDRVYEQYF
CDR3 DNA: TGTGCCAGCAGCTGGGACAGGGATCGAGTCTACGAGCAGTACTTC

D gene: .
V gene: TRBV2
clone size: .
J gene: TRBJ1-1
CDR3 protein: CATPARGGTEAFF
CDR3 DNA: TGTGCCACCCCAGCGAGAGGTGGCACTGAAGCTTTCTTT

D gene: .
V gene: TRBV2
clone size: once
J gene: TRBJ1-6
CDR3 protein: CASIREWNSPLHF
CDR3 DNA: TGTGCCAGCATAAGGGAGTGGAATTCACCCCTCCACTTT

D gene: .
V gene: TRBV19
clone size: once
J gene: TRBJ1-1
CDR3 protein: CASRVQDETEAFF
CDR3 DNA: TGTGCCAGTAGAGTACAGGATGAAACTGAAGCTTTCTTT

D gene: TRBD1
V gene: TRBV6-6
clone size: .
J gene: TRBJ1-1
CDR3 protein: CAIAGQGNTEAFF
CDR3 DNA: TGTGCCATCGCGGGACAGGGGAACACTGAAGCTTTCTTT

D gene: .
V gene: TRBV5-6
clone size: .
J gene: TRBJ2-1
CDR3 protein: CASSPWGYNEQFF
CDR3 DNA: TGTGCCAGCAGCCCCTGGGGGTACAATGAGCAGTTCTTC

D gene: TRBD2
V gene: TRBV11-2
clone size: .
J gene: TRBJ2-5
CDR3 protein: CASSLGGSQETQYF
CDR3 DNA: TGTGCCAGCAGCCTCGGGGGGTCCCAGGAGACCCAGTACTTC